This T cell receptor beta chain appears in the sequencing data of a study of blood T cells in healthy people across ages (dated by TCRdb to between 2014 and 2016). Regarding the complete study: Template switching captured roughly one uniquely barcoded TCR beta cDNA molecule per two T cells in model experiments. Donors of different ages were randomly distributed across sequencing lanes to avoid experimental bias. The donors were split into four age groups: young (average about 15 years), middle-aged (about 40), aged (over 55) and long-lived (over 80). To track age-related changes in TCR beta repertoire diversity, the study relied on deep sequencing normalized with unique cDNA molecular identifiers. Using the same blood draw, the study looked at two additional independent replicas of 1 million unique cDNA reads for two donors, one aged 18 to 30 and the other aged 80 or older.

Library preparation employed 5' RACE. TCRdb names Illumina HiSeq 2500 as the instrument used. A second PCR of roughly 6 to 11 cycles was run with a J-beta primer mix and a sample-barcoded 5' primer. A unique molecular identifier was introduced onto each TCR beta cDNA molecule by a template-switch 5' adaptor carrying 12 random nucleotides. At least 3 million CDR3-containing paired-end reads were obtained from each sample. First-strand cDNA was synthesized from all RNA with the Mint cDNA synthesis kit, primed by a TRBC-specific oligonucleotide. Following uracil-DNA glycosylase treatment, all cDNA underwent a first 18-cycle PCR with the universal primers M1SS and BC2_uni_R. Per the authors' processing: Each sample was normalized by randomly selecting 1 million high-quality reads, each carrying a distinct molecular identifier. Instead of being binned into consensus sequences, reads that shared molecular identifiers were thrown out. MiTCR, run with a Q25 quality threshold and the strictest error-elimination algorithm, handled CDR3 identification, clonotype clustering and error correction. A nonparametric unseen species model using Euler transformation provided a lower-bound estimate of total TCR beta diversity. TCRdb reprocessed the public reads (quality trimming at Q25 with fastp, clone calling with MiXCR) and kept in-frame beta chains. Under each unique CDR3 protein, matching rows form one entry showing the most common genes and DNA. In this record, the V and J calls reflect TCRdb's handling and not the investigators' own analysis. The sample table contains hundreds of thousands of distinct CDR3 sequences; only one count was recorded for more than 40% of them. The ten largest clonotypes hold 15% to 25% of the sample.

The V end loses 6 bases and the J end loses 2 bases, and a stretch of 14 bases separates them. The CDR3 numbers 15 residues from cysteine through phenylalanine. The CDR3 DNA has 45 bases and is translated from base 1. Taken from the germline V gene, the CDR1 and CDR2 loops are SGHDN and FVKESK. Systemically healthy Caucasian individuals from Russia, some 40 in total and aged roughly 6 to 95 years, were included as donors. Approximately 9.3 milliliters of peripheral blood were collected from each donor into EDTA-treated Vacutainer tubes. Ficoll-Paque density-gradient centrifugation was used to isolate PBMCs, with at least 6.5 million per sample. Trizol reagent was used to extract total RNA from the PBMCs, yielding at least 5.5 micrograms per sample. For every donor, an aliquot of PBMCs went through flow cytometry to measure the percentages of naive CD45RAhigh/CD27high T cells. In the case of this clonotype: The antigen it recognizes is unknown. No much larger clone exists at a distance of one base, and base qualities are not known.

The full study reports these points: The percentage of naive T cells measured by flow cytometry correlated strongly with observed TCR beta diversity. Compared with the aged group, the long-lived group had more naive CD4+ T cells, fewer expanded clones and increased TCR diversity, a pattern suggesting age selection. Observed TCR beta diversity per million T cells fell roughly linearly with age, and a significant reduction was already apparent by age approximately 41. Because donor CMV infection status was unknown, age-related changes in expanded clonotypes were potentially confounded. Total diversity estimates from one million sequenced T cells were considered lower bounds and underestimates. Because profiling used bulk unsorted PBMCs, naive and antigen-experienced compartments could not be compared conclusively.

This clonotype was obtained from a man aged 55-75 years in good health. The sequencing input was blood. The chain employs TRBV14 and TRBJ2-1; TRBD2 is perhaps the D gene, given 6 matching bases. The bases read TGTGCCAGCAGTCAAACACGGACTACCTACAATGAGCAGTTCTTC. This translates into CASSQTRTTYNEQFF.